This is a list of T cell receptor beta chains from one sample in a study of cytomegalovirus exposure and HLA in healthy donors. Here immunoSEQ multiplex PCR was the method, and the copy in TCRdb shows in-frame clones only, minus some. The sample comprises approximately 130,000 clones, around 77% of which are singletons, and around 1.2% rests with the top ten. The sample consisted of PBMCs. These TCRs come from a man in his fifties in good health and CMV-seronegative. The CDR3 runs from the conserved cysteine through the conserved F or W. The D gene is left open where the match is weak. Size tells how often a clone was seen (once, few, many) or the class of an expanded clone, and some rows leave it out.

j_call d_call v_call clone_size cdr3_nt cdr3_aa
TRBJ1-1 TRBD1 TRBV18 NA TGTGCCAGCTCCCAAAGGACAGGGGCTGGGACTGAAGCTTTCTTT CASSQRTGAGTEAFF
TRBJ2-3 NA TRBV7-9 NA TGTGCCAGCAGCTTAGGGGAGCCAGATACGCAGTATTTT CASSLGEPDTQYF
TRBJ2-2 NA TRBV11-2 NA TGTGCCAGCAGCCCCTTGGGCCTGCTGTTTTTT CASSPLGLLFF
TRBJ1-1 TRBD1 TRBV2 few TGTGCCAGCAGCGAAGACAGGGCGGGGGCCGAAGCTTTCTTT CASSEDRAGAEAFF
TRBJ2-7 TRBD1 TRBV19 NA TGTGCCAGTAGTATTCCCCCCGGAAGGGGACAGGGCGAGCAGTACTTC CASSIPPGRGQGEQYF
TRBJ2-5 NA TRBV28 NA TGTGCCAGCAGTTTAGGGGACTCAGGTTGGAGGGAGACCCAGTACTTC CASSLGDSGWRETQYF
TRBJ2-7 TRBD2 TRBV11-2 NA TGTGCCAGCACCCGTGCTAGCGGGACCTACGAGCAGTACTTC CASTRASGTYEQYF
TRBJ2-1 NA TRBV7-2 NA TGTGCCAGCAGCTTATCATACGATCGGAATGAGCAGTTCTTC CASSLSYDRNEQFF
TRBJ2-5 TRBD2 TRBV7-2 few TGTGCCAGCAGCCGGATGACTAGCGGGAGGGAGACCCAGTACTTC CASSRMTSGRETQYF
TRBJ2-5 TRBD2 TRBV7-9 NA TGTGCCAGCAGCCCAGGTAGCGGGAGGGCCCAAGACCAAGAGACCCAGTACTTC CASSPGSGRAQDQETQYF
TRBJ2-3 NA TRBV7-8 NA TGTGCCAGCAGCTTCAGGGGACCCTACCCCCCAGATACGCAGTATTTT CASSFRGPYPPDTQYF
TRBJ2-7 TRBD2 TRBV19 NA TGTGCCGCGGGGGGCAGGGGACAACTCTACGAGCAGTACTTC CAAGGRGQLYEQYF
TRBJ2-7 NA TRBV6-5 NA TGTGCCAGTCGAGGGCCGGGTAGGTACGAGCAGTACTTC CASRGPGRYEQYF
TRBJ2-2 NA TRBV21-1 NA TGTGCCAGCAGCAAAGGGGGGGGTATATCGATGACCGGGGAGCTGTTTTTT CASSKGGGISMTGELFF
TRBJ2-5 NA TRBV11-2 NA TGTGCCAGCAGCTTAGGCCCTTCGGCAGGTAACCAAGAGACCCAGTACTTC CASSLGPSAGNQETQYF
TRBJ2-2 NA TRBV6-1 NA TGTGCCAGCAGTACAACGATCGGGGAGCTGTTTTTT CASSTTIGELFF
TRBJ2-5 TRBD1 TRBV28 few TGTGCCAGCAGTCCCCATAGGCCGGTCCAGGGGGTAGAGACCCAGTACTTC CASSPHRPVQGVETQYF
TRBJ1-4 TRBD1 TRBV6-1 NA TGTGCCAGCAGTGAAGCGGCGGGACAGGGTGAAAAACTGTTTTTT CASSEAAGQGEKLFF
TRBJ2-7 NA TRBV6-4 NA TGTGCCAGCAGTGACTTGGTCGGCGGGGGCGACTACGAGCAGTACTTC CASSDLVGGGDYEQYF
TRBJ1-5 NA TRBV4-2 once TGTGCCAGCAGCCAGTCGTTTAGTCAGCCCCAGCATTTT CASSQSFSQPQHF
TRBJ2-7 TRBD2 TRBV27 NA TGTGCCAGCAGCTCTCCTAGCGGGAGGTTGTACGAGCAGTACTTC CASSSPSGRLYEQYF
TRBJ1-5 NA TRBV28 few TGTGCCAGCAGTCTCTCACAGGGAGGGTATAGCAATCAGCCCCAGCATTTT CASSLSQGGYSNQPQHF
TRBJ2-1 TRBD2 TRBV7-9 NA TGTGCCAGCAGCTCCTGGGGAGGGACTGACTACAATGAGCAGTTCTTC CASSSWGGTDYNEQFF
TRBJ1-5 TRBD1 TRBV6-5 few TGTGCCAGCAGTTCCGCAGGGGGGAATCAGCCCCAGCATTTT CASSSAGGNQPQHF
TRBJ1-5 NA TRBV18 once TGTGCCAGCTCACCAACTTACGTTAGCAATCAGCCCCAGCATTTT CASSPTYVSNQPQHF
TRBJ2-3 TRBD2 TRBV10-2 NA TGCGCCAGCAGTGGGGGGCCTCCGGGACTAGCGGGAGGGCCCTCTAGCACAGATACGCAGTATTTT CASSGGPPGLAGGPSSTDTQYF
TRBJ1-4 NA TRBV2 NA TGTGCCAGCAGTTCTACAGGGACCCGTAATGAAAAACTGTTTTTT CASSSTGTRNEKLFF
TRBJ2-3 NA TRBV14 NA TGTGCCAGCAGCCAAGATATAAATGGAGGAGATACGCAGTATTTT CASSQDINGGDTQYF
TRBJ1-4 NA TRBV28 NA TGTGCCAGCACCGACAGGCCAACTAATGAAAAACTGTTTTTT CASTDRPTNEKLFF
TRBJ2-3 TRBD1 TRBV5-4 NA TGTGCCAGCAGCGCGCACGCCGGGACAGGGGCAGATACGCAGTATTTT CASSAHAGTGADTQYF
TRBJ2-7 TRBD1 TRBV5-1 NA TGCGCCAGCAGCTTCGATGGTTCAGGGGGCATCTACGAGCAGTACTTC CASSFDGSGGIYEQYF
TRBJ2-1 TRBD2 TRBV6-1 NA TGTGCCAGCGATAGACTAAGCGGGAGTGGGAATGAGCAGTTCTTC CASDRLSGSGNEQFF
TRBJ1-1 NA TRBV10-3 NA TGTGCCACCACCGCCGGGACAATAAAAAGCCCGGAGACTGAAGCTTTCTTT CATTAGTIKSPETEAFF
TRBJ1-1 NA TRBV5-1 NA TGCGCCAGCAGCTCCGGGACACAGAACACTGAAGCTTTCTTT CASSSGTQNTEAFF
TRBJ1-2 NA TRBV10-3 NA TGTGCCATCAGTGACAGAAAATATTATGGCTACACCTTC CAISDRKYYGYTF
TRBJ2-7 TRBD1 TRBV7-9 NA TGTGCCAGCTCCGGGACAGGGGTCCCCCAGCAGTACTTC CASSGTGVPQQYF
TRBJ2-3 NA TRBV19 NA TGTGCCAGTAGTATCGGACTCCACACAGATACGCAGTATTTT CASSIGLHTDTQYF
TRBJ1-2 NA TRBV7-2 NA TGTGCCAGCAGCTTAGACGGAGGGAAGGGCTATGGCTACACCTTC CASSLDGGKGYGYTF
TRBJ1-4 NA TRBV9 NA TGTGCCAGCAGCGTAGGATACAGCCCACTTGAAAAACTGTTTTTT CASSVGYSPLEKLFF
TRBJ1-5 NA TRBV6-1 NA TGTGCCAGCAGGGGTGGGGCCATGACGCCCCAGCATTTT CASRGGAMTPQHF
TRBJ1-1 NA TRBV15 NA TGTGCCACCAGGCGTAAGCAATCGAACACTGAAGCTTTCTTT CATRRKQSNTEAFF
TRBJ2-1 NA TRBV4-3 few TGCGCCAGCAGCCCCTCTAGCGTTATCCAATCCGGCCATGAGCAGTTCTTC CASSPSSVIQSGHEQFF
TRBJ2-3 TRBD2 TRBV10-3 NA TGTGCCATCAGTGAGTCGGCTAGCGGTCTAGATACGCAGTATTTT CAISESASGLDTQYF
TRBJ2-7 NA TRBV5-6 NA TGTGCCAGCAGCTACGGGACTTCTAGGTCGGGGGAGCAGTACTTC CASSYGTSRSGEQYF
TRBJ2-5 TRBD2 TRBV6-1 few TGTGCCAGCAGCGGTAGCGGGGCTGGGGAGACCCAGTACTTC CASSGSGAGETQYF
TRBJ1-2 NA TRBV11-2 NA TGTGCCAGCAGCCCCTTTGCCCCCGAGGGCTACACCTTC CASSPFAPEGYTF
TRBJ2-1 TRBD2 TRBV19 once TGTGCCAGTAGTACTCTCCGTACTAGCGGGGTGAATGAGCAGTTCTTC CASSTLRTSGVNEQFF
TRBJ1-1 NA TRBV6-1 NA TGTGCCAGCAGTGAATTTAGGGACACAGCTTTCTTT CASSEFRDTAFF
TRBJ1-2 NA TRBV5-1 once TGCGCCAGCAGCTTGGGGGCGGAGGGGCATTATGGCTACACCTTC CASSLGAEGHYGYTF
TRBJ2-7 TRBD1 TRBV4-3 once TGCGCCGGCAGCCAAGGGGACAGGGCTACCTACGAGCAGTACTTC CAGSQGDRATYEQYF
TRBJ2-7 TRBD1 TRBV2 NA TGTGCCAGCAGGCGGGACAGGATCTACGAGCAGTACTTC CASRRDRIYEQYF
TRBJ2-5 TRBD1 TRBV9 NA TGTGCCAGCAGCTCTCGTTTCGGACAGGGAGAGACCCAGTACTTC CASSSRFGQGETQYF
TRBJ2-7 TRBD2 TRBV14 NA TGTGCCAGCAGCCGACTGGGACTAGAATCCTACGAGCAGTACTTC CASSRLGLESYEQYF
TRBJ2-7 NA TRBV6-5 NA TGTGCCAGCACCAAGGAGGGGAGGTACGAGCAGTACTTC CASTKEGRYEQYF
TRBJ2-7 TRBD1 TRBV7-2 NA TGTGCCAGCAGCTTAGCCGGGACAGGGACCTACGAGCAGTACTTC CASSLAGTGTYEQYF